Following are 16 T cell receptor beta chains from one sample sequenced in a study of response to subunit inactivated influenza vaccine. Via MiXCR, TCRdb re-called the RT-PCR reads, giving one row per CDR3 protein. The data hold 650,000 to 800,000 distinct CDR3 sequences, with about 14% observed a single time. The sample was PBMCs from blood, taken 14 to 15 days before vaccination. The receptor set was obtained from a man aged 45-60 years who received an inactivated influenza vaccine.

The CDR3 reads CASSYGVLAKNIQYF. For the CDR3, the DNA is TGTGCCAGCTCGTATGGCGTCCTAGCCAAAAACATTCAGTACTTC. J is TRBJ2-4 and V is TRBV12-3 or TRBV12-4; the D is unclear. This CDR3 is built from 15 residues. Trimming stripped 8 bases from V and 0 bases from J, with 14 bases between.

This clonotype was recorded many times. V and J are TRBV10-2 and TRBJ2-5; TRBD2 matches 11 bases. Losses at the gene ends were 11 bases for V and 7 bases for J; bases not matched to a gene: 3. CDR3 size: 11 residues. CDR1 WSHSY and CDR2 SAAADI come from the germline V gene. CDR3 coding DNA: TGCGCCGTCGGGACTAGCGGGACCCAGTACTTC. Translation gives CAVGTSGTQYF.

The chain links TRBV7-6 to TRBJ1-5; D not resolved. CDR3 length: 18 amino acids. Germline V CDR1 and CDR2: SGHVS, FNYEAQ. V lost 2 bases to trimming and J lost 1 base, with 18 bases between them. The CDR3 DNA sequence: TGTGCCAGCAGCTTACTGGGCACCGACGACATAAGCAATCAGCCCCAGCATTTT. Its protein product is CASSLLGTDDISNQPQHF. The complete variable domain, with remaining parts taken from reference TRBV7-6 and TRBJ1-5, reads GAGVSQSPRYKVTKRGQDVALRCDPISGHVSLYWYRQALGQGPEFLTYFNYEAQQDKSGLPNDRFSAERPEGSISTLTIQRTEQRDSAMYRCASSLLGTDDISNQPQHFGDGTRLSIL.

CDR3 sequence: CASSLAPAGRDADTQYF. CDR3 bases: TGTGCCAGCAGTTTAGCCCCAGCGGGTCGGGACGCAGATACGCAGTATTTT. This chain uses TRBV12-3 or TRBV12-4 with TRBJ2-3, with TRBD2 as a possible D gene (6 bases). The CDR3 has 17 amino acids. V was shortened by 0 bases and J by 4 bases, with 17 bases between the two germline ends.

The sample holds a few counts of this clonotype. This chain uses TRBV18 with TRBJ1-2; 8 nucleotides match TRBD1. Germline values: CDR1 KGHSH, CDR2 LQKENI. The CDR3 loop spans 16 amino acids. The V and J ends lost 0 bases and 8 bases, in that order; junction bases with no gene match: 11. CDR3 DNA: TGTGCCAGCTCACCACCGGGACAGGTGACTGAAAGCGGCTACACCTTC. It yields the protein CASSPPGQVTESGYTF. The whole variable domain, filled in from reference TRBV18 and TRBJ1-2, reads NAGVMQNPRHLVRRRGQEARLRCSPMKGHSHVYWYRQLPEEGLKFMVYLQKENIIDESGMPKERFSAEFPKEGPSILRIQQVVRGDSAAYFCASSPPGQVTESGYTFGSGTRLTVV.

This clonotype was counted only a few times. The chain employs TRBV4-3 and TRBJ2-2; possibly TRBD2 for D (6 bases). The germline V gene encodes CDR1 LGHNA and CDR2 YSLEER. The CDR3 runs 16 residues. The V end lost 1 base, the J end lost 1 base, and 10 bases lay between the germline ends. This CDR3 reads CASSQGTTGNTGELFF. The CDR3 nucleotides read TGCGCCAGCAGCCAAGGGACTACGGGGAACACCGGGGAGCTGTTTTTT.

This clonotype was seen more than once but under ten times. CDR3 loop: CASSESHPTYEQYF. CDR3 coding DNA: TGTGCCAGCAGTGAATCGCACCCAACCTACGAGCAGTACTTC. The gene calls are TRBV6-1 and TRBJ2-7; D remains unclear. The CDR3 spans 14 residues. Trimming cost V 2 bases and J 2 bases, with 10 bases left between them. The germline V gene has CDR1 MNHNS and CDR2 SASEGT.

This clonotype was detected a few times. This chain links TRBV12-3 or TRBV12-4 with TRBJ1-4; D is unresolved. With 7 bases removed from V and 1 base from J, the gap between germline ends came to 13 bases. This CDR3 is built from 15 residues. CDR3 sequence (DNA): TGTGCCAGCACCCGAAACGGAGGAACTAATGAAAAACTGTTTTTT. Encoded protein: CASTRNGGTNEKLFF.

This clonotype was recorded at least ten times. The genes are TRBV5-1 and TRBJ2-2; 8 bases fit TRBD1. Germline V gives CDR1 SGHRS, CDR2 YFSETQ. This CDR3 has 14 amino acids. Trimming cost V 0 bases and J 5 bases; bases outside gene matches: 0. CDR3 loop: CASSLGQGTGELFF. The CDR3 nucleotides read TGCGCCAGCAGCTTGGGACAGGGGACCGGGGAGCTGTTTTTT.

There are a few counts of this clonotype. V gene TRBV7-8 combines with J gene TRBJ1-1; possibly TRBD1 for D (6 bases). Germline V gene data show CDR1 as SGHVS and CDR2 as FQNEAQ. V lost 6 bases and J lost 2, with 19 bases in between. CDR3 length equals 16 residues. Here the CDR3 reads CASRNERTAFNTEAFF. CDR3 in DNA: TGTGCCAGCAGGAACGAGAGGACAGCGTTCAACACTGAAGCTTTCTTT.

This clonotype has just a few counts. The chain combines TRBV12-3 or TRBV12-4 with TRBJ2-2, with 7 bases lining up with TRBD1. This CDR3 is 14 amino acids long. After removal of 7 bases from V and 5 bases from J, the junction contained 7 bases not matched to a gene. The CDR3 loop is CASNPGQITGELFF. CDR3 DNA sequence: TGTGCCAGCAACCCGGGACAGATAACCGGGGAGCTGTTTTTT.

This clonotype was counted only a few times. The chain couples TRBV7-2 to TRBJ2-5, with D unresolved. This CDR3 has 14 amino acids. Trimming removed 5 bases at V and 5 bases at J, with 15 bases between. CDR1 is SGHTA, CDR2 FQGNSA, per germline. The CDR3 loop is CASSPMSQMETQYF. The DNA of the CDR3 is TGTGCCAGCAGCCCAATGTCACAGATGGAGACCCAGTACTTC.

This clonotype was counted between two and nine times. The chain employs TRBV7-9 and TRBJ2-3, with 10 bases aligning to TRBD2. With V trimmed by 3 bases and J by 4 bases, 4 bases remained unmatched. The CDR3 consists of 15 residues. Germline lookup yields CDR1 SEHNR and CDR2 FQNEAQ (reference sequence). The CDR3 bases are TGTGCCAGCAGCTTCCTAGCGGGAGTGGCAGATACGCAGTATTTT. This encodes CASSFLAGVADTQYF. The complete variable domain, with remaining parts taken from reference TRBV7-9 and TRBJ2-3, reads DTGVSQNPRHKITKRGQNVTFRCDPISEHNRLYWYRQTLGQGPEFLTYFQNEAQLEKSRLLSDRFSAERPKGSFSTLEIQRTEQGDSAMYLCASSFLAGVADTQYFGPGTRLTVL.

This clonotype was counted between two and nine times. J is TRBJ2-3 and V is TRBV2, with D uncertain. The CDR3 is 13 amino acids. Germline values: CDR1 SNHLY, CDR2 FYNNEI. Between the trimmed V and J ends, which lost 3 bases and 5 bases, there was a span of 9 bases. The CDR3 region has the DNA TGTGCCAGCAGTGATGAACTCCTAGATACGCAGTATTTT. This gives the protein CASSDELLDTQYF.

Only a few counts were recorded for this clonotype. The V gene is TRBV12-3 or TRBV12-4, the J gene TRBJ2-5; the D gene is possibly TRBD1 (8 bases). The CDR3 sequence is 12 residues long. V lost 6 bases and J lost 10, with 15 bases in between. The CDR3 region has the DNA TGTGCCAGCAGCACACAGGGGGGGATCCAGTACTTC. This codes for CASSTQGGIQYF.

The genes are TRBV6-5 and TRBJ2-3, with D unresolved. There are 13 residues in the CDR3. Germline CDR1 and CDR2: MNHEY and SVGAGI. V lost 1 base and J 2 bases, leaving 4 bases between the germline ends. The CDR3 region is CASSYFITDTQYF. Here the CDR3 DNA reads TGTGCCAGCAGTTACTTTATCACAGATACGCAGTATTTT.